This record looks at one T cell receptor (beta chain) sequence and its context. The data were taken from a study of blood T cell repertoires in COVID-19. Looking at the study overall: There were acute and convalescent COVID-19 samples, and they came from the United States, Italy and Spain. The analysed material was cDNA or gDNA that came from T cells, B-cell-depleted T cells, or PBMCs.

Deletions cut 5 bases from V and 2 bases from J, with 13 bases between. Germline CDR1 is SNHLY and CDR2 is FYNNEI. The CDR3 is 15 residues long. Method: immunoSEQ multiplex PCR; TCRdb's copy keeps in-frame clones and lacks some. Among 120,000 or so clones listed, 60% to 85% were seen once. The sequence was collected from a man in his 70s with acute or convalescent COVID-19. The chain joins TRBV2 to TRBJ2-1; D perhaps matches TRBD1 (6 bases). The sequenced sample consisted of peripheral blood. CDR3 nucleotides: TGTGCCAGCAGTCGGACAGCCGGGGCCTACAATGAGCAGTTCTTC. Protein product: CASSRTAGAYNEQFF.